This T cell receptor (beta chain) was recovered during a study of T-cell reconstitution after alpha-beta-depleted transplantation in children. This clonotype was found many times. The CDR3 length is 16 residues. The germline gives CDR1 WNHNN, CDR2 SYGVQD (reference sequence). The V gene end was trimmed by 6 bases and the J gene end by 5 bases; junction bases not matched to a gene: 11. A library of TCRbeta sequences, prepared with unique molecular identifiers, was generated. TCRdb reprocessed the PCR reads via MiXCR and lists one record per CDR3 protein. The data hold 600,000 to 700,000 distinct CDR3 sequences, with roughly 15% observed a single time.

The specimen comprised PBMCs from the stem cell graft donor, sampled from the stem cell graft. The chain recombines TRBV10-1 with TRBJ2-1; TRBD1 agrees at 9 bases. The sequence derives from a human donor who donated a stem cell graft to a child with acute myeloid leukemia. The CDR3 loop is CASSPGQGTFHNEQFF. CDR3 sequence (DNA): TGCGCCAGCAGCCCCGGACAGGGGACGTTTCACAATGAGCAGTTCTTC.